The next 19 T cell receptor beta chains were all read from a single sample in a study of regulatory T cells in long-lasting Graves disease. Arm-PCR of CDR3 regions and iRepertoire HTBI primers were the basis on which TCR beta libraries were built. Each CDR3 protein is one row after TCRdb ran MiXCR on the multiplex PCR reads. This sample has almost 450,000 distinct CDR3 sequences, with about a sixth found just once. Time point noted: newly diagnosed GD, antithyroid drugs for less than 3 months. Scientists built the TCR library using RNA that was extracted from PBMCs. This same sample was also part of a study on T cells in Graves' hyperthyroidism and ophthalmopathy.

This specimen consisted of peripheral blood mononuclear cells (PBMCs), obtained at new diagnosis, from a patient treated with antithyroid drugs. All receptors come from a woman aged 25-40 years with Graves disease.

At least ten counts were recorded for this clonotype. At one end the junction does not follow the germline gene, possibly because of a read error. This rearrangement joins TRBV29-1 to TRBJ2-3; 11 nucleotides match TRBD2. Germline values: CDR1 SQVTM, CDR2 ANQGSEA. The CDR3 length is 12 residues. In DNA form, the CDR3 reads TGCAGCGTTGAAGATCCCACTAGCGGGAGTTACTTT. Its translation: CSVEDPTSGSYF.

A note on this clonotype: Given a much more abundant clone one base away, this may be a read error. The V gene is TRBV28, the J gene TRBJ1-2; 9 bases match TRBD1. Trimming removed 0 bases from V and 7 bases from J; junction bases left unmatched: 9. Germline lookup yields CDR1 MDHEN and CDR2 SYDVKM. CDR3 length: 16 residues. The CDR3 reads CASSLCPGQGTSGYTF. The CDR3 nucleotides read TGTGCCAGCAGTTTATGCCCGGGACAGGGTACTTCTGGCTACACCTTC.

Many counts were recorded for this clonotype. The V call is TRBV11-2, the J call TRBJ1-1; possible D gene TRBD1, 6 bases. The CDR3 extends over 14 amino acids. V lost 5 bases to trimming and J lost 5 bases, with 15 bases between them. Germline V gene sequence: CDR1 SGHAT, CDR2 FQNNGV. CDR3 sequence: CASSQWGRHTEAFF. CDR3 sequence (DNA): TGTGCCAGCAGCCAATGGGGGCGGCATACTGAAGCTTTCTTT.

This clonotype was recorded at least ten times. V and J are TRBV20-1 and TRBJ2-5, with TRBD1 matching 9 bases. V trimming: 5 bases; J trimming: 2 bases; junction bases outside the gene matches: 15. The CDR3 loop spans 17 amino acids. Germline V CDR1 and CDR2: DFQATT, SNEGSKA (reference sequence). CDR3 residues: CSAPRPGTGPVQETQYF. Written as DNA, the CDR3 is TGCAGTGCTCCACGTCCTGGGACAGGGCCGGTTCAAGAGACCCAGTACTTC.

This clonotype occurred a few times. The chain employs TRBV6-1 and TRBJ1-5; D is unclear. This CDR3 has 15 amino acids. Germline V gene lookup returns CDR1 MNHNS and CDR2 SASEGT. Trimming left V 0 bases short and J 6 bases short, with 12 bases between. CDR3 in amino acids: CASSEAPFHAQPQHF. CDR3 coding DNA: TGTGCCAGCAGTGAAGCGCCTTTCCATGCTCAGCCCCAGCATTTT.

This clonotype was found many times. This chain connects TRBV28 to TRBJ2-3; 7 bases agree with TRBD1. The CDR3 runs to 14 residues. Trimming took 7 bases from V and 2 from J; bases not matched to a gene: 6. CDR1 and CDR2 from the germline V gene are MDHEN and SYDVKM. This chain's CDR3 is CASIKGAITDTQYF. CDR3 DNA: TGTGCCAGCATCAAGGGGGCTATCACAGATACGCAGTATTTT.

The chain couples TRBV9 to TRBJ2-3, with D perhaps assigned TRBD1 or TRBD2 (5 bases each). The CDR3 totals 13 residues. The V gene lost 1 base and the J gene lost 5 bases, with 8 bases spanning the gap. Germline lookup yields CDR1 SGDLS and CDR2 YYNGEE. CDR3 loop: CASSVRGEDTQYF. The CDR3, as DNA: TGTGCCAGCAGCGTAAGAGGGGAAGATACGCAGTATTTT.

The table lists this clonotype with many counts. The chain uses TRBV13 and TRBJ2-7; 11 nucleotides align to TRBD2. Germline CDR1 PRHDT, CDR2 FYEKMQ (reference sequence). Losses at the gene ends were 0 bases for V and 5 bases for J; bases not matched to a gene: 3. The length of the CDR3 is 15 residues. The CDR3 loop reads CASSLGGSGRDEQYF. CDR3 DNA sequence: TGTGCCAGCAGCTTAGGTGGTAGCGGGAGGGACGAGCAGTACTTC.

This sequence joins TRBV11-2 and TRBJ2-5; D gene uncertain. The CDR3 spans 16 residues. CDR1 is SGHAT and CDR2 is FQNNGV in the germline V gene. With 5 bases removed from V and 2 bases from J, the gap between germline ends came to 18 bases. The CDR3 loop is CASSRALPGKQETQYF. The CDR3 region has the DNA TGTGCCAGCAGCCGAGCCCTCCCGGGTAAACAAGAGACCCAGTACTTC. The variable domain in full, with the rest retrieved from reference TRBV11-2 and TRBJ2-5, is EAGVAQSPRYKIIEKRQSVAFWCNPISGHATLYWYQQILGQGPKLLIQFQNNGVVDDSQLPKDRFSAERLKGVDSTLKIQPAKLEDSAVYLCASSRALPGKQETQYFGPGTRLLVL.

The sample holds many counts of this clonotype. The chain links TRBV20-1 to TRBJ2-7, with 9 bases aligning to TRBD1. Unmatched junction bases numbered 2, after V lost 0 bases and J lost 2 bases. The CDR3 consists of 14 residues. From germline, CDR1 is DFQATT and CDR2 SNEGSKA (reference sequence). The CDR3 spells CSAREGTGPYEQYF. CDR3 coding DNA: TGCAGTGCTAGAGAGGGGACAGGGCCCTACGAGCAGTACTTC.

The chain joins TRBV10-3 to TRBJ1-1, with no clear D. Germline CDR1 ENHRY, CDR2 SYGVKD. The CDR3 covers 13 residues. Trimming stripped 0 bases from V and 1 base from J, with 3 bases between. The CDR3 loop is CAISESANTEAFF. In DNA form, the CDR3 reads TGTGCCATCAGTGAGTCGGCGAACACTGAAGCTTTCTTT.

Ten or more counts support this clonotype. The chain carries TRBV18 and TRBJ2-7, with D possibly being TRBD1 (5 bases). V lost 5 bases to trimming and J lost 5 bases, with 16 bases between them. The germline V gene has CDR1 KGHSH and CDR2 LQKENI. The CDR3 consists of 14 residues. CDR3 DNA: TGTGCCAGCTCAAGCCTAGGGGTACGGGACGAGCAGTACTTC. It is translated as CASSSLGVRDEQYF. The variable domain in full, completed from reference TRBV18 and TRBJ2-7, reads NAGVMQNPRHLVRRRGQEARLRCSPMKGHSHVYWYRQLPEEGLKFMVYLQKENIIDESGMPKERFSAEFPKEGPSILRIQQVVRGDSAAYFCASSSLGVRDEQYFGPGTRLTVT.

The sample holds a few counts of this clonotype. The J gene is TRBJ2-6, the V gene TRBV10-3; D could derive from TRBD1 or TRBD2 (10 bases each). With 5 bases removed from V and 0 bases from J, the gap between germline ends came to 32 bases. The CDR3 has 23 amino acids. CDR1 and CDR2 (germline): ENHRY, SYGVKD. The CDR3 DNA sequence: TGTGCCATCAGTACGCCTGGGACAGGGGTTAGCGGGAGGCCCCGCTCTGGGGCCAACGTCCTGACTTTC. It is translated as CAISTPGTGVSGRPRSGANVLTF.

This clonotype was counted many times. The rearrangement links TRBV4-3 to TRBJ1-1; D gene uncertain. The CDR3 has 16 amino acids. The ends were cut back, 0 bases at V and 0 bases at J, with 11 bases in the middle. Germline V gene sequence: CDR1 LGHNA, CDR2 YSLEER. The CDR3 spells CASSQDRRTVNTEAFF. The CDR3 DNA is TGCGCCAGCAGCCAAGATCGTCGGACGGTGAACACTGAAGCTTTCTTT.

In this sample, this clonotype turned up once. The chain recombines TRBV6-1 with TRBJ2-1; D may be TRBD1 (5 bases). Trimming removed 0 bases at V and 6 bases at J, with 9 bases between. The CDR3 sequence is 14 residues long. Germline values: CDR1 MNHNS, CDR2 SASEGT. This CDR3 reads CASSEARQINEQFF. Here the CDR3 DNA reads TGTGCCAGCAGTGAAGCGCGACAGATCAATGAGCAGTTCTTC.

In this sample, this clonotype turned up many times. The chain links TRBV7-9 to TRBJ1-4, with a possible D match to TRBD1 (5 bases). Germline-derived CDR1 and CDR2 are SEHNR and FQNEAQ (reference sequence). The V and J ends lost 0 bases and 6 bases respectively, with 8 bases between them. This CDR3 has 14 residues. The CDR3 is CASSLAGTDEKLFF. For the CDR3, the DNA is TGTGCCAGCAGCTTAGCCGGGACGGATGAAAAACTGTTTTTT. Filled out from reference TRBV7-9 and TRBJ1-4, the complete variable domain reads DTGVSQNPRHKITKRGQNVTFRCDPISEHNRLYWYRQTLGQGPEFLTYFQNEAQLEKSRLLSDRFSAERPKGSFSTLEIQRTEQGDSAMYLCASSLAGTDEKLFFGSGTQLSVL.

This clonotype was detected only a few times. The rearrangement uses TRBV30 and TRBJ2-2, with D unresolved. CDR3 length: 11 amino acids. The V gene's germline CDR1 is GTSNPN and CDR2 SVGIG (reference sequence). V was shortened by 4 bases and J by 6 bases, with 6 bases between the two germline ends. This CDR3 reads CAWKVPGELFF. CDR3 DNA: TGTGCCTGGAAGGTACCCGGGGAGCTGTTTTTT. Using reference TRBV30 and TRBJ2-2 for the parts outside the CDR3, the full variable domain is SQTIHQWPATLVQPVGSPLSLECTVEGTSNPNLYWYRQAAGRGLQLLFYSVGIGQISSEVPQNLSASRPQDRQFILSSKKLLLSDSGFYLCAWKVPGELFFGEGSRLTVL.

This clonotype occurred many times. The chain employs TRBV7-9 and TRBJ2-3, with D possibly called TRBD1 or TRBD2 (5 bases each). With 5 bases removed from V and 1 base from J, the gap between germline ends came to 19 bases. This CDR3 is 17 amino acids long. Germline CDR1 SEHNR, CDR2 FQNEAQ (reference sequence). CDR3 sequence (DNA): TGTGCCAGCAGCCAAGGACTTACTAGAGGGGGCACAGATACGCAGTATTTT. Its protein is CASSQGLTRGGTDTQYF.

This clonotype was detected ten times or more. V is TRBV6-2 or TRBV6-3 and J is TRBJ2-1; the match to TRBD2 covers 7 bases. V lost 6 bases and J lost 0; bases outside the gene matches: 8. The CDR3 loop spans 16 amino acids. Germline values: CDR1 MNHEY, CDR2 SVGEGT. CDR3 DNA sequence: TGTGCCAGCAGCCCCGGGGGGAAGCCCTCCTACAATGAGCAGTTCTTC. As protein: CASSPGGKPSYNEQFF.